What follows are 9 T cell receptor beta chains derived from one specimen sequenced in a study of tumor-infiltrating lymphocytes in primary liver carcinoma. Constant-region priming of 500 ng total RNA yielded TCR beta cDNA. Three nested multiplex PCR rounds, a slightly modified ARM-PCR method, built the TCR beta libraries. Forward primers for TRBV1-TRBV30 and a C-beta reverse primer served the first two PCR rounds, at about 9 cycles each. TCRdb passed the multiplex PCR reads through MiXCR, listing each CDR3 protein once. The sample shows a few hundred thousand distinct CDR3 sequences, roughly 60% of them seen only once. The researchers obtained blood RNA from unsorted whole blood and also extracted germline DNA. Sequenced input: peripheral blood. The receptors stem from a woman in her 30s with primary liver carcinoma and hepatitis B virus infection.

Details on this clonotype: One end of the junction is discordant with germline, which a read error may explain. The chain joins TRBV12-3 or TRBV12-4 to TRBJ1-1, with D possibly matching TRBD1 (6 bases). The CDR3 spans 15 residues. The CDR3 DNA is TGTGCCAGCAGACCTATATCGGACAGAAACACTGAGGCTTTCTTT. It translates to CASRPISDRNTEAFF.

As to this clonotype: A junction end diverges from the germline sequence, so it may reflect a read error. The rearrangement links TRBV6-5 to TRBJ2-1; D gene uncertain. CDR1 MNHEY and CDR2 SVGAGI come from the germline V gene. The CDR3 contains 13 residues. The CDR3 bases are TGTGCCAGCAGTTACAGATATGGGAATGAGCTGTTCTTC. Protein sequence: CASSYRYGNELFF.

The rearrangement joins TRBV7-9 to TRBJ2-3, with D perhaps matching TRBD1 (5 bases). Germline V gene data show CDR1 as SEHNR and CDR2 as FQNEAQ (reference sequence). V lost 3 bases and J 2 bases, leaving 9 bases between the germline ends. The CDR3 loop spans 14 amino acids. CDR3 amino acids: CASSLQGNTDTQYF. The CDR3 nucleotides read TGTGCCAGCAGCTTGCAGGGAAACACAGATACGCAGTATTTT.

This clonotype was found a few times. The V and J genes are TRBV11-3 and TRBJ2-7; 8 positions agree with TRBD2. From germline, CDR1 is SGHNT and CDR2 YENEEA. V shed 7 bases, J shed 3 bases, and the junction held 5 bases outside the gene matches. This CDR3 comprises 13 residues. The DNA of the CDR3 is TGTGCCAGCAACTTCGGGGGGGACTACGAGCAGTACTTC. It specifies CASNFGGDYEQYF.

The chain recombines TRBV21-1 with TRBJ1-4; the D segment call TRBD1 is taken from the table without a DNA check. TRBV21-1 is assigned pseudogene status. CDR3 length: 17 amino acids. CDR3 bases: TGTGCCAGCAGCAAAGTCCCCGTCGGGGGCACTAATGAAAAACTGTTTTTT. Its translation is CASSKVPVGGTNEKLFF.

This clonotype was counted a single time. A much bigger clone sits one base away, suggesting this may be a read error. CDR3 nucleotides: TGCAGCGTTGAAGATTCCGCCAGAAGTGAGCAGTACTTC. It specifies CSVEDSARSEQYF. The chain has TRBV29-1 and TRBJ2-7; D remains ambiguous. Germline CDR1 reads SQVTM; CDR2 reads ANQGSEA. V was cut by 0 bases and J by 7 bases, with 13 bases left in between. This CDR3 region has 13 residues.

The V gene is TRBV4-1, the J gene TRBJ2-6, with unresolved D. V lost 0 bases to trimming and J lost 1 base, with 10 bases between them. The CDR3 runs to 17 residues. Germline-derived CDR1 and CDR2 are MGHRA and YSYEKL. CDR3 nucleotides: TGCGCCAGCAGCCAAGAGGAATGGGGTTCTGGGGCCAACGTCCTGACTTTC. Residues: CASSQEEWGSGANVLTF.

This clonotype was counted only a few times. The chain is built from TRBV10-1 and TRBJ2-1, with no clear D. V was trimmed by 1 base and J by 9 bases, leaving 10 bases between them. Germline CDR1 reads WNHNN; CDR2 reads SYGVQD (reference sequence). The CDR3 is 13 residues long. The CDR3 sequence: CASSEWERSEQFF. In DNA, the CDR3 is TGCGCCAGCAGTGAGTGGGAAAGAAGTGAGCAGTTCTTC.

This rearrangement joins TRBV29-1 to TRBJ1-5, with a weak D call TRBD1 (5 bases). Germline V gives CDR1 SQVTM, CDR2 ANQGSEA. The CDR3 is 13 amino acids. The CDR3 loop is CSVGLGGNQPQHF. The DNA of the CDR3 is TGCAGTGTCGGCCTGGGGGGCAATCAGCCCCAGCATTTT.